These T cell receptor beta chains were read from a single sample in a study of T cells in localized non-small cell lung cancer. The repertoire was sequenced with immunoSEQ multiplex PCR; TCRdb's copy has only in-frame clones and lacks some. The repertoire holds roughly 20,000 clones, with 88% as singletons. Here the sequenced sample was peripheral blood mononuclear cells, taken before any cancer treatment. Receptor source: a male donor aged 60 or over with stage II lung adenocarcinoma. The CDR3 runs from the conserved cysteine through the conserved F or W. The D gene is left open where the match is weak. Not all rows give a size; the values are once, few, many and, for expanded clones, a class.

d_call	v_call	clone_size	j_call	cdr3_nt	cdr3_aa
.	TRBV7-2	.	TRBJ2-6	TGTGCCAGCAGCCCAGGGTTCTCTGGGGCCAACGTCCTGACTTTC	CASSPGFSGANVLTF
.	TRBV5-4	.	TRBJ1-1	TGTGCCAGCCGGAAGTCCACGACAAACACTGAAGCTTTCTTT	CASRKSTTNTEAFF
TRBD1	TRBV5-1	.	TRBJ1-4	TGCGCCAGCAGCTTGGTGCAGGGGGGTGAAAAACTGTTTTTT	CASSLVQGGEKLFF
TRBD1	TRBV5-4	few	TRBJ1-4	TGTGCCAGCACGGAACAGGGGTTTAATGAAAAACTGTTTTTT	CASTEQGFNEKLFF
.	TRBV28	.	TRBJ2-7	TGTGCCAGCAGTCCTCGACAGGCTAAGCAGTACTTC	CASSPRQAKQYF
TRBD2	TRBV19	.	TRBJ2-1	TGTGCCAGTAGTGCTGTAGCGGGAGGGCCTAATGAGCAGTTCTTC	CASSAVAGGPNEQFF
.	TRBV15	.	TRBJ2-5	TGTGCCACCAGCAGACACCCGGTCCGACTGAGAAAGAAAGAGACCCAGTACTTC	CATSRHPVRLRKKETQYF
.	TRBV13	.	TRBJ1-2	TGTGCCAGCAGCTTAGAAGGGGCCTATGGCTACACCTTC	CASSLEGAYGYTF
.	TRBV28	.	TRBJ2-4	TGTGCCAGCAGTTTGTTTAAGGAGTGGTTGGCCAAAAACATTCAGTACTTC	CASSLFKEWLAKNIQYF
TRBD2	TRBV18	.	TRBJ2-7	TGTGCCAGCTCACTAGCGGGAGTTCTCTACGAGCAGTACTTC	CASSLAGVLYEQYF
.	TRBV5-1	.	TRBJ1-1	TGCGCCAGCAGCTTGGGGACTTCTCAGGGAACCTACAGGAACACTGAAGCTTTCTTT	CASSLGTSQGTYRNTEAFF
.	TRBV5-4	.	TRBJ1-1	TGTGCCAGCAGCCGCCCCCAGGGTGTGTTAGATGAAGCTTTCTTT	CASSRPQGVLDEAFF
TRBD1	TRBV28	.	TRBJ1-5	TGTGCCAGCAGTTTGGTGGACAGGGGTCAGCCCCAGCATTTT	CASSLVDRGQPQHF
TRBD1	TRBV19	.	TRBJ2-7	TGTGCCAGTAGTATCCCACCGCCCTCAGGGGGTATGTCGTACGAGCAGTACTTC	CASSIPPPSGGMSYEQYF
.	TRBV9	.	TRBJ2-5	TGTGCCAGCAGCGTAGGACTGGACACTCAAGAGACCCAGTACTTC	CASSVGLDTQETQYF
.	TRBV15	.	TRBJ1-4	TGTGCCACCAGCAGAGATCATAGTCCCGGCCCGATAAAACTGTTTTTT	CATSRDHSPGPIKLFF
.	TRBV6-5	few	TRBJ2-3	TGTGCCAGCAGGAGGGGGGGGCGAGATACGCAGTATTTT	CASRRGGRDTQYF
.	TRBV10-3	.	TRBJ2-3	TGTGCCACCGGAGTAGCGGAGAGCACAGATACGCAGTATTTT	CATGVAESTDTQYF
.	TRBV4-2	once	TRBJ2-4	TGTGCCAGCAGCCAATATACGGGCGGAGGCCCGGTGAGCCTAGCCAAAAACATTCAGTACTTC	CASSQYTGGGPVSLAKNIQYF
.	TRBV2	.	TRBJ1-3	TGTGCCAGCAGTTTGAGCAACACTGGAAACACCATATATTTT	CASSLSNTGNTIYF
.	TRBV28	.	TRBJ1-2	TGTGCCAGCACCCCGGACAGCTATGGCTACACCTTC	CASTPDSYGYTF
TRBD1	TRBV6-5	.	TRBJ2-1	TGTGCCAGCAGTATGGCAGGGGGTCCCTACAATGAGCAGTTCTTC	CASSMAGGPYNEQFF
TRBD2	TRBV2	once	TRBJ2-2	TGTGCCAGCAGTGAATTCCGGGGGGTCACCGGGGAGCTGTTTTTT	CASSEFRGVTGELFF
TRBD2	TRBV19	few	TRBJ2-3	TGTGCCAGTAGTCGGACTAGAGTCGGGATGGGCACAGATACGCAGTATTTT	CASSRTRVGMGTDTQYF
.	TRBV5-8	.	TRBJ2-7	TGTGCCAGCAGCTTGAGGGGGAGTATCTACGAGCAGTACTTC	CASSLRGSIYEQYF
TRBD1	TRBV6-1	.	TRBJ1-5	TGTGCCAGCTCCGGGACAGGGAGGCAGCCCCAGCATTTT	CASSGTGRQPQHF
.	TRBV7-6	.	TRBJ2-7	TGTGCCAGCAGCCCTAGTTACGAGCAGTACTTC	CASSPSYEQYF
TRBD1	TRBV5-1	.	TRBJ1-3	TGCGCCAGCGGGACAGAAGCCTCTGGAAACACCATATATTTT	CASGTEASGNTIYF
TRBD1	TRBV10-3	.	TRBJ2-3	TGTGCCATTTTGGACAGGGGGCTTGTTATGGATACGCAGTATTTT	CAILDRGLVMDTQYF
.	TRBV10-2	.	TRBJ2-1	TGCGCCAGCAACGAGAGGAGGGTCCGCAATGAGCAGTTCTTC	CASNERRVRNEQFF
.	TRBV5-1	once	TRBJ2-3	TGCGCCAGCAGCCCGCGGAGTCCCACAGATACGCAGTATTTT	CASSPRSPTDTQYF
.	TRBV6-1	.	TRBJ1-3	TGTGCCAGCAGTGCGGGGGTAACTGGAAACACCATATATTTT	CASSAGVTGNTIYF
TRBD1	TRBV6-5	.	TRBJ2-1	TGTGCCAGCAGTCCCCTCGGGACAGCCTACAATGAGCAGTTCTTC	CASSPLGTAYNEQFF
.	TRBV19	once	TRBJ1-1	TGTGCCAGTCATCAGGGTCTGAACACTGAAGCTTTCTTT	CASHQGLNTEAFF
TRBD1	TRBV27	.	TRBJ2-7	TGTGCCAGCAGTTACGGACAGGGGGTCTACGAGCAGTACTTC	CASSYGQGVYEQYF
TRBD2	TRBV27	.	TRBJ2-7	TGTGCCAGCAGTTCCATAGCGGGAGAATTATCCTACGAGCAGTACTTC	CASSSIAGELSYEQYF
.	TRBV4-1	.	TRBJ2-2	TGCGCCACTGCCGGGACCGGGGAGCTGTTTTTT	CATAGTGELFF
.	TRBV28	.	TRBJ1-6	TGTGCCGCCCGCGGGGTGAGTGAGGCCCTCCACTTT	CAARGVSEALHF
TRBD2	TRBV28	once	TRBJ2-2	TGTGCCGGGGGTGCGGGGGGCGATGGGACCGGGGAGCTGTTTTTT	CAGGAGGDGTGELFF
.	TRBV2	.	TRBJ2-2	TGTGCCAGCAGTGACCCGGGCCGCAACACCGGGGAGCTGTTTTTT	CASSDPGRNTGELFF
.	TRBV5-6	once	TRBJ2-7	TGTGCCAGCAGCTCAGTGGGCGAGAGGAGGACATCAAGGGCTGGGCAGCAGTACTTC	CASSSVGERRTSRAGQQYF
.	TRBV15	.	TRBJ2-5	TGTGCCACCAGCAGAGATTTAAAGACCCAGTACTTC	CATSRDLKTQYF
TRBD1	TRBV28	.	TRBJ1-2	TGTGCCAGCACCCGGGACAGGGTAAACTATGGCTACACCTTC	CASTRDRVNYGYTF
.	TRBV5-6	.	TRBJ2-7	TGTGCCAGCAGCTTCAGGGACCGGCAGTACTTC	CASSFRDRQYF
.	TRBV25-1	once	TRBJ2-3	TGTGCCAGCATTGGGGCGGCTAGCACAGATACGCAGTATTTT	CASIGAASTDTQYF
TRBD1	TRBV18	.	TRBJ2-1	TGTGCCAGCTCACCAGGGACAGGTTACAATGAGCAGTTCTTC	CASSPGTGYNEQFF
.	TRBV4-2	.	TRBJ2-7	TGTGCCAGCAGCCCTCGCGTGAGAGACCCCGAGCAGTACTTC	CASSPRVRDPEQYF
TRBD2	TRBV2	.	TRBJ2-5	TGTGCCAGCAGTGAACAGTCTAGCGGGTACTTC	CASSEQSSGYF